Following are 20 T cell receptor beta chains from one sample sequenced in a study of blood T cell repertoires in COVID-19. Measured with immunoSEQ multiplex PCR; TCRdb has only the in-frame clones, and not every one. The sample shows 250,000 to 400,000 clones, approximately 88% of them seen only once. The sample taken for sequencing was peripheral blood. These receptors all come from a woman aged 25-40 years with COVID-19, enrolled during active disease.

The CDR3 reads CASSPVAGGYNEQFF. CDR3 DNA: TGTGCCAGCTCACCGGTAGCGGGGGGGTACAATGAGCAGTTCTTC. The chain combines TRBV18 with TRBJ2-1; TRBD2 matches 11 bases. The CDR3 is 15 residues long. CDR1 and CDR2 (germline): KGHSH, LQKENI. J gave up 4 bases and V 3 bases, and 2 bases lay outside the gene matches. Filled out from reference TRBV18 and TRBJ2-1, the complete variable domain reads NAGVMQNPRHLVRRRGQEARLRCSPMKGHSHVYWYRQLPEEGLKFMVYLQKENIIDESGMPKERFSAEFPKEGPSILRIQQVVRGDSAAYFCASSPVAGGYNEQFFGPGTRLTVL.

This chain links TRBV6-1 with TRBJ2-1; 8 bases align to TRBD1. CDR1 is MNHNS, CDR2 SASEGT, per germline. Trimming at V came to 1 base and at J to 1 base, leaving 0 bases not matched to a gene. The CDR3 loop spans 15 amino acids. CDR3 DNA: TGTGCCAGCAGTGAAGACAGGGGGTCCTACAATGAGCAGTTCTTC. Translating gives CASSEDRGSYNEQFF.

V and J are TRBV13 and TRBJ1-2, with 10 bases matching TRBD1. The junction had 3 bases not matched to a gene; V was cut back by 5 bases and J by 6 bases. CDR1 and CDR2 (germline): PRHDT, FYEKMQ (reference sequence). The CDR3 spans 13 residues. CDR3 DNA: TGTGCCAGCAGCCTCGGGACAGGGGATGGCTACACCTTC. Its protein is CASSLGTGDGYTF.

The CDR3 nucleotides read TGTGCCAGCAGTGTAGGGACTAGCGGGGCGGATGAGCAGTTCTTC. Translation: CASSVGTSGADEQFF. The V and J genes are TRBV2 and TRBJ2-1; 13 bases are shared with TRBD2. The CDR3 has 15 residues. In germline, CDR1 is SNHLY, CDR2 FYNNEI. After removal of 4 bases from V and 8 bases from J, the junction contained 5 bases not matched to a gene.

This clone turned up a few times. The rearrangement uses TRBV5-6 and TRBJ1-4; 7 nucleotides align to TRBD1. The CDR3 has 15 amino acids. With V trimmed by 4 bases and J by 8 bases, 11 bases remained unmatched. Germline assignment: CDR1 SGHDT and CDR2 YYEEEE. CDR3 region: CASSPRTGVGEKLFF. The DNA of the CDR3 is TGTGCCAGCAGCCCCAGGACAGGAGTGGGAGAAAAACTGTTTTTT.

This clone has only a few counts. The chain has TRBV9 and TRBJ1-5; no firm D call. V lost 4 bases, J lost 0 bases, and 8 bases lay in between. CDR1 and CDR2 (germline): SGDLS, YYNGEE. The CDR3 length is 14 residues. This CDR3 reads CASSKTDSNQPQHF. The CDR3 DNA is TGTGCCAGCAGCAAAACAGATAGCAATCAGCCCCAGCATTTT.

In this sample, this clone turned up once. CDR3 nucleotides: TGCGCCAGCAGCCCCGAACAGGTAGCCAAAAACATTCAGTACTTC. This codes for CASSPEQVAKNIQYF. The chain is built from TRBV4-1 and TRBJ2-4; the D gene is possibly TRBD1 (5 bases). Germline assignment: CDR1 MGHRA and CDR2 YSYEKL. V shed 4 bases and J shed 0 bases, with 10 bases lying between them. The CDR3 is 15 amino acids.

This clone was picked up a small number of times. This rearrangement joins TRBV5-1 to TRBJ1-1, with 10 bases identical to TRBD1. The CDR3 runs to 16 residues. After removal of 4 bases from V and 3 bases from J, the junction contained 9 bases not matched to a gene. Germline V gives CDR1 SGHRS, CDR2 YFSETQ. CDR3 amino acids: CASSDVTGGKDTEAFF. The CDR3 nucleotides are TGCGCCAGCAGCGACGTGACAGGGGGCAAGGACACTGAAGCTTTCTTT.

The genes are TRBV3-1 (or the pseudogene TRBV3-2) and TRBJ1-2, with 7 bases matching TRBD1. V trimming: 2 bases; J trimming: 4 bases; junction bases outside the gene matches: 10. The germline gives CDR1 LGHDT, CDR2 YNNKEL (reference sequence). This CDR3 region has 16 residues. The DNA for the CDR3 is TGTGCCAGCAGCCAATCCCTCCAGGGGGTGATCTATGGCTACACCTTC. This translates into CASSQSLQGVIYGYTF.

V usage is TRBV5-1 and J usage is TRBJ2-7; no clear D gene. This CDR3 spans 14 amino acids. V lost 0 bases and J lost 2, with 9 bases in between. The V gene's germline CDR1 is SGHRS and CDR2 YFSETQ. The CDR3: CASSLDLGPYEQYF. The CDR3, as DNA: TGCGCCAGCAGCTTGGACCTCGGTCCCTACGAGCAGTACTTC. Drawing the rest from reference TRBV5-1 and TRBJ2-7, the complete variable domain is KAGVTQTPRYLIKTRGQQVTLSCSPISGHRSVSWYQQTPGQGLQFLFEYFSETQRNKGNFPGRFSGRQFSNSRSEMNVSTLELGDSALYLCASSLDLGPYEQYFGPGTRLTVT.

The chain couples TRBV30 to TRBJ1-5, with TRBD1 as a possible D gene (6 bases). V shed 2 bases and J shed 5 bases, with 10 bases lying between them. The CDR3 sequence is 13 residues long. Germline V CDR1 and CDR2: GTSNPN, SVGIG (reference sequence). DNA for the CDR3: TGTGCCTGGAGTCGCTCAGGGGATCAGCCCCAGCATTTT. As protein: CAWSRSGDQPQHF. The entire variable domain, with the rest obtained from reference TRBV30 and TRBJ1-5, is as follows: SQTIHQWPATLVQPVGSPLSLECTVEGTSNPNLYWYRQAAGRGLQLLFYSVGIGQISSEVPQNLSASRPQDRQFILSSKKLLLSDSGFYLCAWSRSGDQPQHFGDGTRLSIL.

This clone appeared a few times. V usage is TRBV24-1 and J usage is TRBJ1-2; D not certain. The length of the CDR3 is 13 residues. V was trimmed by 0 bases and J by 7 bases, leaving 8 bases between them. Germline lookup yields CDR1 KGHDR and CDR2 SFDVKD. The CDR3 DNA sequence: TGTGCCACCAGTGATTTGCGCGAGTTTGGCTACACCTTC. Residues: CATSDLREFGYTF.

The gene calls are TRBV27 and TRBJ1-5; D is unclear. Germline lookup yields CDR1 MNHEY and CDR2 SMNVEV (reference sequence). This CDR3 is built from 14 residues. Trimming removed 3 bases from V and 6 bases from J, with 12 bases in between. Here the CDR3 reads CASSFEVGSQPQHF. CDR3 DNA sequence: TGTGCCAGCAGTTTCGAGGTGGGGAGTCAGCCCCAGCATTTT.

This chain joins TRBV28 and TRBJ1-1, with 9 bases matching TRBD1. J was trimmed by 9 bases and V by 6 bases; bases with no gene match: 5. Looked up from germline, CDR1 is MDHEN and CDR2 is SYDVKM. The CDR3 length is 12 residues. CDR3 protein: CASRTGTGKAFF. As DNA, the CDR3 is TGTGCCAGCAGGACGGGGACAGGGAAAGCTTTCTTT.

The chain links TRBV20-1 to TRBJ1-2; D uncertain. The germline V gene has CDR1 DFQATT and CDR2 SNEGSKA (reference sequence). CDR3 length: 11 residues. V was pared by 3 bases and J by 3 bases, with 5 bases between. The CDR3 bases are TGCAGTGCTAGCATTTACTATGGCTACACCTTC. The encoded protein is CSASIYYGYTF.

The chain has TRBV4-1 and TRBJ1-1; 8 bases are a match to TRBD1. Germline CDR1 MGHRA, CDR2 YSYEKL. V shed 1 base and J 1 base; nucleotides not matched to a gene: 2. This CDR3 spans 15 amino acids. The CDR3 nucleotides are TGCGCCAGCAGCCAAGTAGGACAGGGGAACACTGAAGCTTTCTTT. Residues: CASSQVGQGNTEAFF.

J is TRBJ2-1 and V is TRBV29-1; TRBD2 agrees at 7 bases. The CDR3 extends over 12 amino acids. Unmatched junction bases numbered 3, after V lost 3 bases and J lost 7 bases. Germline lookup yields CDR1 SQVTM and CDR2 ANQGSEA. As DNA, the CDR3 is TGCAGCGTTGAGACTAGCTGGAATGAGCAGTTCTTC. Translation: CSVETSWNEQFF.

The rearrangement joins TRBV3-1 (or the pseudogene TRBV3-2) to TRBJ1-5, with D unresolved. Germline CDR1 is LGHDT and CDR2 is YNNKEL (reference sequence). The CDR3 is 12 amino acids. The germline V and J ends were trimmed by 4 bases and 10 bases, with 11 bases remaining between them. CDR3 coding DNA: TGTGCCAGCAGCCCCGGGAATGGACCCCAGCATTTT. Its translation: CASSPGNGPQHF.

This rearrangement joins TRBV9 to TRBJ1-5; unclear D gene. This CDR3 is 15 amino acids long. CDR1 SGDLS and CDR2 YYNGEE come from the germline V gene. With 0 bases removed from V and 9 bases from J, the gap between germline ends came to 16 bases. In nucleotides, the CDR3 is TGTGCCAGCAGCGTAGCCGATTCAATGGTCGGGCCCCAGCATTTT. Protein: CASSVADSMVGPQHF. Using reference TRBV9 and TRBJ1-5 for the parts outside the CDR3, the full variable domain is DSGVTQTPKHLITATGQRVTLRCSPRSGDLSVYWYQQSLDQGLQFLIQYYNGEERAKGNILERFSAQQFPDLHSELNLSSLELGDSALYFCASSVADSMVGPQHFGDGTRLSIL.

The chain uses TRBV7-8 and TRBJ2-2; 7 bases agree with TRBD2. The CDR3 loop spans 15 amino acids. CDR1 is SGHVS, CDR2 FQNEAQ, per germline. After removal of 7 bases from V and 1 base from J, the junction contained 6 bases not matched to a gene. CDR3 loop: CASTRVAGNTGELFF. The DNA of the CDR3 is TGTGCCAGCACCCGGGTAGCGGGGAACACCGGGGAGCTGTTTTTT.